This T cell receptor (beta chain) is drawn from a study of Graves' ophthalmopathy and Graves' hyperthyroidism. This CDR3 has 16 amino acids. In germline, CDR1 is SGHVS, CDR2 FQNEAQ. The ends were cut back, 1 base at V and 9 bases at J, with 19 bases in the middle. Transcripts of RNA were the source for amplifying TCR beta CDR3 regions. HTBI primers served in a first-round RT-PCR, which a second-round multiplex PCR followed. MiXCR, applied by TCRdb to the multiplex PCR reads, yields one record per CDR3 protein. The sample includes over a million distinct CDR3 sequences, around a third of them seen just once. This clonotype was seen only a few times.

The clonotype originates from an adult man with Graves' hyperthyroidism. The J gene is TRBJ1-5, the V gene TRBV7-8; D is perhaps TRBD1 (6 bases). Sequenced material: peripheral blood or thyroid tissue (not recorded which). The CDR3, as DNA: TGTGCCAGCAGCTTAGGTGCGCAGGGGCTAAAGGTGCCCCAGCATTTT. It translates to CASSLGAQGLKVPQHF.